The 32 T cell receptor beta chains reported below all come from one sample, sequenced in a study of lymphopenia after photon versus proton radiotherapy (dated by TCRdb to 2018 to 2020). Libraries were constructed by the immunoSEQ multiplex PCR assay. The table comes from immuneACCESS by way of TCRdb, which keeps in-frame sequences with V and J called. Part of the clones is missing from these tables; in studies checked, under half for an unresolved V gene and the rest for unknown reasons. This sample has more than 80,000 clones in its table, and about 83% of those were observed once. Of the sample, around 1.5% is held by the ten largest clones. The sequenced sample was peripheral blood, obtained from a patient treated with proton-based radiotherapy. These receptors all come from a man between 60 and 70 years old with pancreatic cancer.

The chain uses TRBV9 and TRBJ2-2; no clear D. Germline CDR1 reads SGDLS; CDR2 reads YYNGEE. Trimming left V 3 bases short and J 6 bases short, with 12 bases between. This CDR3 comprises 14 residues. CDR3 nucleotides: TGTGCCAGCAGCGCGACTGTAGCAGCCGGGGAGCTGTTTTTT. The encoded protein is CASSATVAAGELFF.

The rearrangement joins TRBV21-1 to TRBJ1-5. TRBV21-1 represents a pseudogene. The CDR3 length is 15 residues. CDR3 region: CASSQGGWRYQPQHF. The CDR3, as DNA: TGTGCCAGCAGCCAGGGGGGGTGGCGTTATCAGCCCCAGCATTTT.

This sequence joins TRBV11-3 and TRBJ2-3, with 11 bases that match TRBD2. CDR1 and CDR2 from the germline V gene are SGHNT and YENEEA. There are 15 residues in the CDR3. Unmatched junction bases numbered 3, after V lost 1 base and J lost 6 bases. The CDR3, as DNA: TGTGCCAGCAGCTTAGTAGCGGGAGGGTCGGATACGCAGTATTTT. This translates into CASSLVAGGSDTQYF.

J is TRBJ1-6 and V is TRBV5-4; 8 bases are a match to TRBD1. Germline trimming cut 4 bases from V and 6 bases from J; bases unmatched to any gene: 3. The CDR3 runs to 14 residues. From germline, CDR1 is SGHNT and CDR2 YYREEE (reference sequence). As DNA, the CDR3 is TGTGCCAGCAGCCAGACAGGGGTTAATTCACCCCTCCACTTT. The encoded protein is CASSQTGVNSPLHF.

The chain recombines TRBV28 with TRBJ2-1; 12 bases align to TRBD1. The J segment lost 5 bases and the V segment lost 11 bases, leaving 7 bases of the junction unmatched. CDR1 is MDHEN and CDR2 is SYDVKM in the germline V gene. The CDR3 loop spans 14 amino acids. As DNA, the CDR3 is TGTGCCGAATGGGGACAGGGGGCGGACAATGAGCAGTTCTTC. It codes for CAEWGQGADNEQFF.

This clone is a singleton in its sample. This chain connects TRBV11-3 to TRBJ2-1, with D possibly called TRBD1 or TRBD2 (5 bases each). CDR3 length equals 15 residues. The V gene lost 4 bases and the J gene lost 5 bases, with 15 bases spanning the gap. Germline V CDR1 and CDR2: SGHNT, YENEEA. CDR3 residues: CASSSRGQGHNEQFF. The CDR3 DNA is TGTGCCAGCAGCTCCAGAGGGCAGGGCCACAATGAGCAGTTCTTC.

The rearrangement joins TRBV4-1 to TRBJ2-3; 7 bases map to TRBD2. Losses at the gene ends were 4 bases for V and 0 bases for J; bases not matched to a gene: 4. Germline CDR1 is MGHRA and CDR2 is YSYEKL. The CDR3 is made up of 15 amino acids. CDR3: CASSPTSVSTDTQYF. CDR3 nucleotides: TGCGCCAGCAGCCCAACTAGCGTTAGCACAGATACGCAGTATTTT.

In DNA, the CDR3 is TGTGCCAGCAGCGAACATGGGATCGGGGAATTCCTCGAGCAGTACTTC. Its protein product is CASSEHGIGEFLEQYF. The V call is TRBV6-1, the J call TRBJ2-7; maybe TRBD2 (5 bases). Germline V CDR1 and CDR2: MNHNS, SASEGT. Trimming pared 6 bases from V and 6 bases from J, leaving 24 bases between. CDR3 size: 16 residues.

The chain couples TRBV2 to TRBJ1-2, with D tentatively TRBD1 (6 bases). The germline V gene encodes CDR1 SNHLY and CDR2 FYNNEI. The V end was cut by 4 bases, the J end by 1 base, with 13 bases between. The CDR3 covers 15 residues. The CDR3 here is CASSGLQGNNYGYTF. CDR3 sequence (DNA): TGTGCCAGCAGTGGCTTACAGGGTAATAACTATGGCTACACCTTC.

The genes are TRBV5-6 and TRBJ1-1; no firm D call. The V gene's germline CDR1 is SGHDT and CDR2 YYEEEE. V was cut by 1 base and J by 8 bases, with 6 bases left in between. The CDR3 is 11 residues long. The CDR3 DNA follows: TGTGCCAGCAGCTTGTGGGGAGAAGCTTTCTTT. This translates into CASSLWGEAFF.

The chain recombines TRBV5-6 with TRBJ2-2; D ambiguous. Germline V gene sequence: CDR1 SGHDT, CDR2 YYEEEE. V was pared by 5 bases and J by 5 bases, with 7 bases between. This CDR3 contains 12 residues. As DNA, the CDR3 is TGTGCCAGCAGTCAGATAACCGGGGAGCTGTTTTTT. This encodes CASSQITGELFF.

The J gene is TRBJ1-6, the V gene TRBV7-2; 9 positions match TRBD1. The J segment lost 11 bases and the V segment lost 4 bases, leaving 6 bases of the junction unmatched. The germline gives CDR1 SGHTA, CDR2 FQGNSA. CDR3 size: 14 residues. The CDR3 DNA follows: TGTGCCAGCAGCTACGACAGGGGGAAGCCACCCCTCCACTTT. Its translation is CASSYDRGKPPLHF.

The CDR3 DNA follows: TGTGCCAGCTCACCCTACCTAGCGGGAGACAATGAGCAGTTCTTC. Translating gives CASSPYLAGDNEQFF. The chain links TRBV18 to TRBJ2-1, with 10 bases that match TRBD2. The ends lost 3 bases at V and 5 bases at J; junction bases unmatched: 4. Germline V gene data show CDR1 as KGHSH and CDR2 as LQKENI. The CDR3 covers 15 residues.

CDR3 amino acids: CASSLGLASYEQYF. In DNA, the CDR3 is TGTGCCAGCAGCTTAGGACTAGCCTCCTACGAGCAGTACTTC. V gene TRBV7-9 combines with J gene TRBJ2-7; 7 bases are shared with TRBD2. Unmatched junction bases numbered 0, after V lost 1 base and J lost 0 bases. CDR3 length: 14 residues. Germline values: CDR1 SEHNR, CDR2 FQNEAQ (reference sequence). Variable domain in full (rest from reference TRBV7-9 and TRBJ2-7): DTGVSQNPRHKITKRGQNVTFRCDPISEHNRLYWYRQTLGQGPEFLTYFQNEAQLEKSRLLSDRFSAERPKGSFSTLEIQRTEQGDSAMYLCASSLGLASYEQYFGPGTRLTVT.

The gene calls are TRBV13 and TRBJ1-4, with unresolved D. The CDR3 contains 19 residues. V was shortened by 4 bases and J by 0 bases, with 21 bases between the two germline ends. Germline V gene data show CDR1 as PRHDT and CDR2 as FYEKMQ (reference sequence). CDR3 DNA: TGTGCCAGCAGCTCCTTATTAACGAGGGCCTCTGCAACTAATGAAAAACTGTTTTTT. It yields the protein CASSSLLTRASATNEKLFF.

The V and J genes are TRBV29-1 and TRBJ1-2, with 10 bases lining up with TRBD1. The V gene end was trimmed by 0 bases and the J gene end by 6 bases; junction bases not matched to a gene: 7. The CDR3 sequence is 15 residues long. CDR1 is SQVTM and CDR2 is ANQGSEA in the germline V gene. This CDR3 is CSVEEWGQGKDGYTF. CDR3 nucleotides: TGCAGCGTTGAAGAGTGGGGACAGGGGAAGGATGGCTACACCTTC.

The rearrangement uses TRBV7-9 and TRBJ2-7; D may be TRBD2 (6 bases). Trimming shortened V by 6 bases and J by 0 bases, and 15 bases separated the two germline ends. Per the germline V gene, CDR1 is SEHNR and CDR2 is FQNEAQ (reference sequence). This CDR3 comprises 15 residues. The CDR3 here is CASSHGGTSSYEQYF. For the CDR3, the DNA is TGTGCCAGCAGTCACGGGGGTACTAGCTCCTACGAGCAGTACTTC.

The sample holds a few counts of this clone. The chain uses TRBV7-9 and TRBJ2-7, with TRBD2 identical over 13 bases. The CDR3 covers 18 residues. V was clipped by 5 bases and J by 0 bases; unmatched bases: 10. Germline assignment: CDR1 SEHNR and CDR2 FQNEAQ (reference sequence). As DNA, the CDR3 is TGTGCCAGCAGCCCAAGAGGGACTAGCGGGACCCTCTCCTACGAGCAGTACTTC. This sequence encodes CASSPRGTSGTLSYEQYF.

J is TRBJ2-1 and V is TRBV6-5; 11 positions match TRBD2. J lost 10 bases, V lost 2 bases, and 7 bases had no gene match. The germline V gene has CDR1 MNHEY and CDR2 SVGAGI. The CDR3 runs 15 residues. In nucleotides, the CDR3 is TGTGCCAGCAGTTACGGGGCTAGCGGGAGGAGGGAGCAGTTCTTC. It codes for CASSYGASGRREQFF.

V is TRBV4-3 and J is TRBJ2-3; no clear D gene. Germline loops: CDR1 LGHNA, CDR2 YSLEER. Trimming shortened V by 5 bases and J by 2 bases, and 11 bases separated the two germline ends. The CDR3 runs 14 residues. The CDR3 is CASSSSSATDTQYF. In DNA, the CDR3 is TGCGCCAGCAGCTCATCCTCGGCCACAGATACGCAGTATTTT.

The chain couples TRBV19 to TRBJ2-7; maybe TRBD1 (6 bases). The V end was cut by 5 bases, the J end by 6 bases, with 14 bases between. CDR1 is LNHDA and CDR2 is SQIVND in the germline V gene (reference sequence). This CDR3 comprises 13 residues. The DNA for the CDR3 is TGTGCCAGTAGTTTACAGGGTTCGATCGAGCAGTACTTC. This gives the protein CASSLQGSIEQYF.

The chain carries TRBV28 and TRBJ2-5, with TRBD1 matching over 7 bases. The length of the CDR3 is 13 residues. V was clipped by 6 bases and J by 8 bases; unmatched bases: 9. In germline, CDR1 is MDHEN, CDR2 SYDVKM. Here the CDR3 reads CASRRSGQSTQYF. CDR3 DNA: TGTGCCAGCAGGCGTTCGGGACAGTCAACCCAGTACTTC.

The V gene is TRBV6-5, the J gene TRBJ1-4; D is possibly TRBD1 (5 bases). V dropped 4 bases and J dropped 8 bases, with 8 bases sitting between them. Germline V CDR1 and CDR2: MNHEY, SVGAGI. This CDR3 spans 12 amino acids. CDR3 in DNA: TGTGCCAGCAGTTGGCGGGGGGAAAAACTGTTTTTT. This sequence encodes CASSWRGEKLFF.

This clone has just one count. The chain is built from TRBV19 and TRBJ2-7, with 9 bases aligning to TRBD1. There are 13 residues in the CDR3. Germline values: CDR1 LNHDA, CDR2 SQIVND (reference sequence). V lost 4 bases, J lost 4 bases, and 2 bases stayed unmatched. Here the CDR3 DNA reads TGTGCCAGTAGTACCGGGACAGGGTACGAGCAGTACTTC. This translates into CASSTGTGYEQYF.

CDR3 sequence reads: CASSGAGAYEQYF. The DNA for the CDR3 is TGTGCCAGCAGCGGAGCCGGGGCGTACGAGCAGTACTTC. This chain uses TRBV5-5 with TRBJ2-7; D possibly uses TRBD1 or TRBD2 (5 bases each). The CDR3 is 13 residues long. Looked up from germline, CDR1 is SGHKS and CDR2 is YYEKEE (reference sequence). Trimming removed 4 bases from V and 4 bases from J, with 12 bases in between.

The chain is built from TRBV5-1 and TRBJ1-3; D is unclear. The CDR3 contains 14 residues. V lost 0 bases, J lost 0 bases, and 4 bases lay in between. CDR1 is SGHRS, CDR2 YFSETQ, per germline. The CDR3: CASSLEPSGNTIYF. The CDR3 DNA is TGCGCCAGCAGCTTGGAGCCCTCTGGAAACACCATATATTTT.

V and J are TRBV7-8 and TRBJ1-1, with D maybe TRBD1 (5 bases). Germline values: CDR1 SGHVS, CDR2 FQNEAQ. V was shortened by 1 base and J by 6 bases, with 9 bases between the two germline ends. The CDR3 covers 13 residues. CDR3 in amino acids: CASSLGGVAEAFF. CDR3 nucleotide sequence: TGTGCCAGCAGCTTAGGGGGGGTGGCTGAAGCTTTCTTT.

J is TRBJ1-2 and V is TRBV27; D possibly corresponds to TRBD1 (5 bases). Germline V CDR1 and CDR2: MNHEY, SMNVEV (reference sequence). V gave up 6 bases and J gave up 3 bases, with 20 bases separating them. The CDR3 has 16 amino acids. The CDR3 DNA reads TGTGCCAGCAGCGCCCTTATAGGACAAGAAGACTATGGCTACACCTTC. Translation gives CASSALIGQEDYGYTF.

The CDR3 here is CASSPTTGVGETQYF. The CDR3 bases are TGTGCCAGCAGTCCCACGACAGGGGTTGGAGAGACCCAGTACTTC. The chain couples TRBV27 to TRBJ2-5; 8 bases align to TRBD1. The CDR3 consists of 15 residues. Losses at the gene ends were 5 bases for V and 4 bases for J; bases not matched to a gene: 9. The germline V gene has CDR1 MNHEY and CDR2 SMNVEV (reference sequence).

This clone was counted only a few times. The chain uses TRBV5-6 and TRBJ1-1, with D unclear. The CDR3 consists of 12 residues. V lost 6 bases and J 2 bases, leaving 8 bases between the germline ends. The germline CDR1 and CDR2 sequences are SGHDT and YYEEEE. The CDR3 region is CASTALNTEAFF. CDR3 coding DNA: TGTGCCAGCACCGCGCTAAACACTGAAGCTTTCTTT.

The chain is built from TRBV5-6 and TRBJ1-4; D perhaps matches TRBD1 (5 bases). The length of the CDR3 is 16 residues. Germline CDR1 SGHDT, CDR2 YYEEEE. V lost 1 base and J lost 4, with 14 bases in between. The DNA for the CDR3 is TGTGCCAGCAGCTTGTTTTCTGGGGCCGATAATGAAAAACTGTTTTTT. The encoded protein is CASSLFSGADNEKLFF.

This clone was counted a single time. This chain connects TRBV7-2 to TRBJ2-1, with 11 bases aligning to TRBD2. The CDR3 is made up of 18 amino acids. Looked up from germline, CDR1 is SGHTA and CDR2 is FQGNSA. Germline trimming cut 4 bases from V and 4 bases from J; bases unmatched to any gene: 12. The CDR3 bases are TGTGCCAGCAGCTCACGACAGGGGGGGACTAGCGGATACAATGAGCAGTTCTTC. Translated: CASSSRQGGTSGYNEQFF.